This T cell receptor beta chain was captured by sequencing in a study of OX40 agonist ivuxolimab in advanced cancers. V lost 7 bases and J lost 5; bases outside the gene matches: 3. The CDR3 consists of 14 residues. Germline V gene data show CDR1 as LNHDA and CDR2 as SQIVND (reference sequence). Autoimmune disease history or systemic immunosuppression led to patient exclusion. Using immunoSEQ multiplex PCR, the repertoire was profiled, and TCRdb retains in-frame clones only, with some absent. The sample consists of 36,000 or so clones, about 88% of them appearing once. The V call is TRBV19, the J call TRBJ1-4; the match to TRBD1 covers 11 bases. The sample consisted of CD4+ or CD8+ T cells sorted from blood, taken in a trial of the OX40 agonist ivuxolimab. The receptor was derived from an adult with an advanced solid tumor such as melanoma, head and neck, liver or kidney cancer. CDR3 sequence reads: CASTGTGGNEKLFF. The CDR3 region has the DNA TGTGCCAGTACCGGGACAGGGGGAAATGAAAAACTGTTTTTT.